Listed below are T cell receptor beta chains from one sample, sequenced in a study of blood T cell repertoires in COVID-19. This table comes from immunoSEQ multiplex PCR, and its TCRdb copy is limited to in-frame clones, with some not included. The sample lists under 200,000 clones; about 86% were seen once. The sequenced material came from peripheral blood. The receptor set was obtained from a man between 50 and 59 years old with active or convalescent COVID-19. Each CDR3 is given with its conserved first and last residue. The order of the fields is clone size, J gene, D gene, CDR3 length, V gene, CDR3 protein, CDR3 DNA. D genes are given only for firm matches. Clone size is shown for a subset of rows, as once, few, many or a class of expanded clone.

NA,TRBJ2-7,TRBD2,17,TRBV11-2,CASSLRRTSGSGHEQYF,TGTGCCAGCAGCTTACGGCGGACTAGCGGGAGCGGGCACGAGCAGTACTTC
NA,TRBJ2-7,NA,15,TRBV3-1/TRBV3-2,CASSHFLQGFYEQYF,TGTGCCAGCAGCCATTTCTTACAGGGATTCTACGAGCAGTACTTC
NA,TRBJ1-2,NA,15,TRBV9,CTSSVEGRAYYGYTF,TGTACCAGCAGCGTAGAAGGGCGGGCCTACTATGGCTACACCTTC
NA,TRBJ2-7,TRBD2,15,TRBV4-3,CASSHMTSGKACEYF,TGCGCCAGCAGCCACATGACTAGCGGGAAAGCCTGTGAGTACTTC
NA,TRBJ1-5,NA,16,TRBV7-2,CASSLGFGRAGQPQHF,TGTGCCAGCAGCTTAGGTTTCGGCAGGGCTGGGCAGCCCCAGCATTTT
NA,TRBJ1-6,NA,13,TRBV5-1,CASSVRYNSPLHF,TGCGCCAGCAGCGTTCGTTATAATTCACCCCTCCACTTT
few,TRBJ1-6,NA,17,TRBV21-1,CASSKLNRGGGNSPLHF,TGTGCCAGCAGCAAATTAAACAGGGGGGGAGGAAATTCACCCCTCCACTTT
NA,TRBJ1-6,TRBD1,16,TRBV6-1,CASSVKRGQEGSPLHF,TGTGCCAGCAGTGTAAAAAGGGGGCAAGAAGGTTCACCCCTCCACTTT
NA,TRBJ2-7,TRBD1,16,TRBV5-1,CASSLMPGQSSYEQYF,TGCGCCAGCAGCTTGATGCCGGGACAGAGCTCCTACGAGCAGTACTTC
NA,TRBJ2-6,NA,12,TRBV24-1,CATSLGANVLTF,TGTGCCACCAGTCTAGGGGCCAACGTCCTGACTTTC
NA,TRBJ2-5,TRBD1,16,TRBV24-1,CATSDFRDRGLETQYF,TGTGCCACCAGTGACTTCCGGGACAGGGGGCTGGAGACCCAGTACTTC
NA,TRBJ1-1,TRBD1,15,TRBV6-7,CASSYGGQGHTEAFF,TGTGCCAGCAGTTACGGGGGACAGGGGCACACTGAAGCTTTCTTT
NA,TRBJ1-5,TRBD1,14,TRBV27,CASSLDRADQPQHF,TGTGCCAGCAGCCTAGACAGGGCCGATCAGCCCCAGCATTTT
NA,TRBJ2-7,TRBD2,17,TRBV4-1,CASSQDPSSGRLNEQYF,TGCGCCAGCAGCCAAGATCCCTCTAGCGGGAGACTGAACGAGCAGTACTTC
NA,TRBJ2-2,NA,13,TRBV6-5,CASSLTGTGELFF,TGTGCCAGCAGTTTAACAGGGACCGGGGAGCTGTTTTTT
NA,TRBJ1-5,NA,12,TRBV19,CASSFINQPQHF,TGTGCCAGCAGTTTCATTAATCAGCCCCAGCATTTT
NA,TRBJ1-2,NA,13,TRBV24-1,CATSEGQGYGYTF,TGTGCCACCAGTGAAGGTCAGGGCTATGGCTACACCTTC
once,TRBJ1-1,NA,15,TRBV19,CASIPFGVSSGEAFF,TGTGCCAGTATCCCGTTCGGGGTTTCCTCCGGTGAAGCTTTCTTT
NA,TRBJ1-5,TRBD1,17,TRBV27,CASSLEKGAIGNQPQHF,TGTGCCAGCAGTTTGGAAAAGGGGGCTATTGGCAATCAGCCCCAGCATTTT